Below, one T cell receptor beta chain is given with its context. Its antigen has not been determined. No clone much larger than this one lies a single base away; base qualities are absent. This sample was taken from a study of cytomegalovirus exposure and HLA in healthy donors (dated by TCRdb to about 2017). Background for the entire study: An earlier analysis of approximately 590 of the donors reported 250 to 300 Gb of sequence data and about 100 million unique TCR beta sequences from some 180 million T cells. Every repertoire in the discovery cohort had been generated on one and the same sequencing platform. Besides the first cohort of 550 to 750 subjects, a separate validation cohort made up of 120 different subjects was used. Rather than drawing on any new phenotypic data, the later analysis identified candidate immune exposures from TCR beta sequences and the way those sequences occurred across donors. An early release covering about 600 HLA-typed donors comprised about 310 gigabases of sequencing data and roughly 86 million unique TCR sequences. Among the roughly 430 genotyped donors, approximately 82% belonged to the genetic ancestry cluster associated with self-reported Caucasian donors. Alongside the repertoire data, information on donor age, sex, ethnicity and CMV serostatus was compiled. To predict cytomegalovirus infection status, the study combined high-throughput TCR immunosequencing, statistical association of individual TCRs with disease status, and machine learning. A later analysis re-examined previously published TCR beta repertoires from over 500 donors and added high-resolution HLA genotyping to investigate patterns of TCR occurrence. A later genetic analysis took genome-wide SNP genotypes for about three fifths of the 666 donors and used that subset as a discovery cohort. To decide whether each TCR beta V gene segment behaved as functional or pseudogenic, an earlier analysis of fewer than 750 of the donors relied on high-throughput TCR beta sequencing. Using immunosequencing, the study profiled T cell repertoires from about 610 subjects and related those repertoires to cytomegalovirus serostatus. Among some 410 genotyped donors of the cohort, an average of around 240,000 unique TCR beta nucleotide sequences were sequenced per donor, around 18% of them non-productive. The aim of the study was to test whether cataloging public T cell receptors could identify signatures of past pathogen exposure. HLA typing covered class I and class II loci at four-digit resolution. The number of donors typed differed by locus, with roughly 629-640 for A, B, C, DRB1 and DQB1, around 500 for DQA1, about 610 for DPA1, and some 450 for DPB1. Roughly five DR-DQ haplotypes were treated as single units for association and clustering because of strong linkage in the cohort.

V lost 2 bases and J lost 11 bases, and the count of bases not matched to a germline gene is 5. CDR1 MGHDK and CDR2 SYGVNS are derived from the germline V gene. CDR3 length: 14 amino acids, cysteine to phenylalanine. The CDR3 DNA has 42 bases and is translated from base 1. The cohort comprised some 680 healthy bone marrow donors. At the time of sampling, every cohort member was nominally healthy, though immune exposures that went unrecorded were likely present. The donor was CMV seropositive and was included in the group of some 290 seropositive cohort members. Each donor provided a peripheral blood sample, and peripheral blood mononuclear cells were used for TCR beta sequencing. Genomic DNA extraction from the blood cell samples was performed with the Qiagen DNeasy Blood Extraction Kit. General findings and caveats noted by the study authors: An association between a missense DCLRE1C variant and V-gene and J-gene trimming of TCR beta chains was found in a later genetic analysis and replicated in an independent cohort. In a later analysis, 15,000 to 20,000 TCR beta sequences were associated with specific HLA alleles at a false discovery rate of 0.05. The cohort was sequenced for TCR beta chains only, and without alpha or paired-chain data the features that could be detected were limited. Compared with equally common non-associated chains, HLA-associated TCR beta chains in a later analysis were more clonally expanded and had lower generation probabilities. A later analysis found that TCR association rates varied across HLA loci, with DRB1 alleles showing the most associated TCRs and HLA-C alleles the fewest. Across donors, most TCR sequences were observed very rarely, whereas some public TCRs were present in many individuals. A later analysis found that most CMV-associated TCR beta chains appeared HLA-restricted, with HLA associations seemingly driven largely by CMV exposure. Correlated functional status among segregating V segments might reflect linkage disequilibrium, but an unknown experimental factor could not be ruled out. A group of highly shared sequence variants was considered likely to be a technical artifact of the sequencing pipeline. In the study, some 180 TCR beta chains were listed as associated with cytomegalovirus. The classifier was reported to diagnose cytomegalovirus status with high specificity and sensitivity in both the original cohort and the validation cohort. When HLA alleles, especially DR and DQ, strongly co-occurred, TCR associations were difficult to assign to individual alleles. For the cohort, immune exposure information was limited to CMV serostatus. Several of the top co-occurrence clusters appeared to be linked to parvovirus B19, influenza, CMV and Epstein-Barr virus, according to a later analysis. An earlier analysis of approximately 590 of the donors showed that most TCR beta V segments appeared in productive rearrangements either about 87% or about 30% of the time, which broadly matched IMGT annotations. Presence/absence analyses assumed roughly uniform sequencing depth across donors, an assumption that may not hold. According to the authors, the approach could potentially be generalized to other disease states and immunological phenotypes. A further reported finding was that TCR beta sequences accurately predicted the HLA-A and HLA-B alleles for most subjects in the first cohort. Because counts were too low, approximately 18 rarely observed V segments, including chromosome 9 orphons, were excluded from the earlier analysis of several hundred of the donors. According to a later genetic analysis, donors in an Asian-associated ancestry cluster had fewer N-insertions in productive TCRs than the approximately 630-donor mean. Three of the identified cytomegalovirus-associated TCR beta chains were confirmed in vitro to be specific for cytomegalovirus antigens. HLA typing was unavailable for some donors at each locus, so association tests used only the typed subset. Some IMGT-functional V segments, including TRBV6-2 and TRBV6-3, could not be told apart with the 87-base-pair reads, so those segments were excluded.

The library relied on the immunoSEQ multiplex PCR assay. For the multiplex PCR, a mixture combining 60 forward primers for TCR Vbeta segments and 13 reverse primers for TCR Jbeta segments was used. The CDR3 region of rearranged TCR beta genes was amplified from genomic DNA with a multiplex PCR assay. The amplified TCR beta libraries were sequenced on the Illumina HiSeq System as 87-base-pair reads. The authors' analysis ran thus. Across the roughly 600 repertoires, a later analysis counted some 81 million unique TCR beta chains, 9.5 million to 12 million of which were shared by at least two donors. Raw reads were error-corrected and collapsed into unique sequences with a nearest-neighbor algorithm that merged closely related sequences to remove PCR and sequencing errors. CDR3 sequences were aligned to IMGT reference sequences to assign V, D and J gene segments. For a sequence to be retained, at least a six-nucleotide match to both a V gene segment and a J gene segment was required. Rearrangements were classified as productive when the CDR3 lacked stop codons and remained in frame with V and J, and all other rearrangements were classified as non-productive. CDR3 was defined according to IMGT convention as the region running from the second conserved V-encoded cysteine to the conserved J-encoded phenylalanine. The earlier analysis of 500 to 750 of the donors excluded any sequence lacking an unambiguous match to a single V gene segment. An earlier analysis of about 600 of the donors called V segments functional above 56.7% productive rearrangements and segregating when the between-donor standard deviation exceeded 5%. A statistical classification framework was built for diagnosing cytomegalovirus status from the catalog of TCR beta chain sequences. A later analysis assigned V and J genes by comparing TCR nucleotide sequences with IMGT/GENE-DB human TR gene sequences. The TCRdist pipeline was used in a later analysis to assign CDR3 sequences and most-parsimonious VDJ recombination scenarios. In a later analysis, every TCR beta chain was defined by the combination of its CDR3 amino acid sequence and its V-gene family, and reads without a unique V-gene family were dropped. To address suspected cross-contamination and a sequencing artifact, a later analysis removed roughly 580 highly shared, low-generation-probability nucleotide sequences. A later analysis calculated a clonal expansion index for each public chain from normalized within-repertoire ranks of inferred template counts. In a later analysis, generation probabilities were computed with a VDJ recombination model fitted to out-of-frame rearrangements, and the resulting probabilities were checked against IGoR. A later analysis scored TCR-TCR, TCR-HLA and TCR-CMV co-occurrence with hypergeometric tests, applying a repertoire-size bias correction to TCR pairs. To estimate false discovery rates, a later analysis permuted the HLA or CMV assignments 20 times. In a later analysis, co-occurring TCRs were grouped using DBSCAN, and TCRdist sequence similarity was added for clustering within HLA-allele-positive subsets. Co-occurrence clustering excluded repertoires with fewer than 30,000 or more than 120,000 public chains, plus five with anomalous nucleotide sharing. The table comes from immuneACCESS by way of TCRdb, which keeps in-frame sequences with V and J called. Part of the clones is missing from these tables; in studies checked, under half for an unresolved V gene and the rest for unknown reasons. Clone size and the V and J calls come from that table; the DNA yielded D and trimming. The sample includes about 83,000 clones, with around 78% observed a single time. The ten largest clones add up to around 6.4% of the sample.

Sequencing was carried out using PBMCs. The rearranged segments are TRBV25-1 and TRBJ2-1; 11 central bases correspond to TRBD2. This clonotype was sampled from a man aged 18 to 30 in good health and CMV-seropositive. The DNA sequence reads TGTGCCAGCAGTGAACCGGGGACTAGCGGAAAGCAGTTCTTC. Translated, it reads CASSEPGTSGKQFF.